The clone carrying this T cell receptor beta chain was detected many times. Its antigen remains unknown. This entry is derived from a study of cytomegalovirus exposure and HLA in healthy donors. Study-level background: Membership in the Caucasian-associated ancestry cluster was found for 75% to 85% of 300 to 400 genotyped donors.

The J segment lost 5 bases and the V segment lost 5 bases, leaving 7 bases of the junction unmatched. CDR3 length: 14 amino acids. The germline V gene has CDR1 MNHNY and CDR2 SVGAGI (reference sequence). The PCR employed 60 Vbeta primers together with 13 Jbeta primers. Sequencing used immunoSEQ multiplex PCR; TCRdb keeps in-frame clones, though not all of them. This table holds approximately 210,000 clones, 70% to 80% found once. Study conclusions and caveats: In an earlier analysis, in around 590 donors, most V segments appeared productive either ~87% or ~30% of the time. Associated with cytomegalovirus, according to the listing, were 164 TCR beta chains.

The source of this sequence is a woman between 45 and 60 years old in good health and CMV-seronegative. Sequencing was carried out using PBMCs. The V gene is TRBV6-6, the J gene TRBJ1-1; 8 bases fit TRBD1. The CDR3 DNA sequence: TGTGCCAGCAGTCACAGGGGGGGTGAGACTGAAGCTTTCTTT. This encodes CASSHRGGETEAFF.